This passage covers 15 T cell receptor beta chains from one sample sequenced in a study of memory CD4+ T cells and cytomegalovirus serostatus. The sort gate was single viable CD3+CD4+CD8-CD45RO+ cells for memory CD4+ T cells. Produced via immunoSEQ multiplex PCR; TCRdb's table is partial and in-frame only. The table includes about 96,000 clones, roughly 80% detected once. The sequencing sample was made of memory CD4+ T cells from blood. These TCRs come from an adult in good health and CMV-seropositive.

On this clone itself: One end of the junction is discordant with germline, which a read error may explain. The CDR3 region has the DNA TGTGCTAGCAGCCCCAGGGGGTTTGGGGAAGAGACCCAGTACTTC. Translation gives CASSPRGFGEETQYF. The rearrangement links TRBV7-7 to TRBJ2-5; TRBD1 agrees at 7 bases. The CDR3 consists of 15 residues. The germline V gene has CDR1 SSHAT and CDR2 FNYEAQ (reference sequence). The full variable domain, in which reference TRBV7-7 and TRBJ2-5 provide the parts outside the CDR3, is GAGVSQSPRYKVTKRGQDVTLRCDPISSHATLYWYQQALGQGPEFLTYFNYEAQPDKSGLPSDRFSAERPEGSISTLTIQRTEQRDSAMYRCASSPRGFGEETQYFGPGTRLLVL.

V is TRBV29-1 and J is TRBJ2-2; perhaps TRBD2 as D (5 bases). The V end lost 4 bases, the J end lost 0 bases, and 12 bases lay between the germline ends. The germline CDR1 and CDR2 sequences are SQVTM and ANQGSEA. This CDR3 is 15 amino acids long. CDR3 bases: TGCAGCGTTGTTACAGCGGCATCGAACACCGGGGAGCTGTTTTTT. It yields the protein CSVVTAASNTGELFF.

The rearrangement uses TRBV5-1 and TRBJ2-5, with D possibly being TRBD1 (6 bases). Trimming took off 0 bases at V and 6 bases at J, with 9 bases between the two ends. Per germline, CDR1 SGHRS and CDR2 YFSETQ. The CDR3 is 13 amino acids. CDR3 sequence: CASSLAGEKTQYF. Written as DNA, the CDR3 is TGCGCCAGCAGCTTGGCAGGGGAGAAGACCCAGTACTTC.

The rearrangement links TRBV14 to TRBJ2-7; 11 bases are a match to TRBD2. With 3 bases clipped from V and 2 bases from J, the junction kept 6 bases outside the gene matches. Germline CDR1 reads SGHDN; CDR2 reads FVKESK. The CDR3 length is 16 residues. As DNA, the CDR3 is TGTGCCAGCAGCCATGCCGGGACTAGCGGAACCTACGAGCAGTACTTC. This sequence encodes CASSHAGTSGTYEQYF.

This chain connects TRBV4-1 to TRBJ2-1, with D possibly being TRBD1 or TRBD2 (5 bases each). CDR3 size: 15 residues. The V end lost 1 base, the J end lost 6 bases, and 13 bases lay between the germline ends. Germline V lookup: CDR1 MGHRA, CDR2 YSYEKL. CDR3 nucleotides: TGCGCCAGCAGCCAAGGGGGCCAGAGGGGCAATGAGCAGTTCTTC. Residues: CASSQGGQRGNEQFF.

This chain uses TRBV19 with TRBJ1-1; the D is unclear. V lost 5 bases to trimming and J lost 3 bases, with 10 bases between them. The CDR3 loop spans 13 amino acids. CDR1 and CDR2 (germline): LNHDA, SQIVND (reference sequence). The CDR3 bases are TGTGCCAGTAGTTCCCGCCTACACACTGAAGCTTTCTTT. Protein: CASSSRLHTEAFF.

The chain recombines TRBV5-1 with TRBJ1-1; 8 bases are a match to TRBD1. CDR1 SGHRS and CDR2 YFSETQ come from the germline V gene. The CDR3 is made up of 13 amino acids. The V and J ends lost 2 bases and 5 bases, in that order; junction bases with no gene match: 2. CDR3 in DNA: TGCGCCAGCAGCTTCGGACAGGGAACTGAAGCTTTCTTT. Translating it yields CASSFGQGTEAFF. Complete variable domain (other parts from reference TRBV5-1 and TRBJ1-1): KAGVTQTPRYLIKTRGQQVTLSCSPISGHRSVSWYQQTPGQGLQFLFEYFSETQRNKGNFPGRFSGRQFSNSRSEMNVSTLELGDSALYLCASSFGQGTEAFFGQGTRLTVV.

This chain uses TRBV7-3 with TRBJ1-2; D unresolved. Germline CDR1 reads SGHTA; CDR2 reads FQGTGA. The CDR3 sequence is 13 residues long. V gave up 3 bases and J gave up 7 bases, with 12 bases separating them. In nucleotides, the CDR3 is TGTGCCAGCAGCTTCGAGGGCACGGGTGGCTACACCTTC. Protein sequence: CASSFEGTGGYTF.

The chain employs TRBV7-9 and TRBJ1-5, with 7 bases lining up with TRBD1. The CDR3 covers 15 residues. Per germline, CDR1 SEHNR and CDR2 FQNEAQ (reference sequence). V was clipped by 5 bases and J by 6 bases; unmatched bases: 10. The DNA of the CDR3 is TGTGCCAGCAGCAGTTCAGGGGGTGGTGGTCAGCCCCAGCATTTT. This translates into CASSSSGGGGQPQHF.

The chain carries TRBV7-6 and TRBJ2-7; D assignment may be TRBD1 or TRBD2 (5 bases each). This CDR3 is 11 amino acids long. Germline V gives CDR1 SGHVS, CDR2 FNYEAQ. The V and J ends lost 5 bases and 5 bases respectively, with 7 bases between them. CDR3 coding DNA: TGTGCCAGCAGCAGAGGGGACGAGCAGTACTTC. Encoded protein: CASSRGDEQYF.

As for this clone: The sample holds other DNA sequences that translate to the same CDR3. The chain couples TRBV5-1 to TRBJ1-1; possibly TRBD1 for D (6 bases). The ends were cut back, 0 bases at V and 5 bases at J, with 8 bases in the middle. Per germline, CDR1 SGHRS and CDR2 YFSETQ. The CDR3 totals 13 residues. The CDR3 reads CASSLGQDTEAFF. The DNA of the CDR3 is TGCGCCAGCAGCTTGGGACAGGATACTGAAGCTTTCTTT.

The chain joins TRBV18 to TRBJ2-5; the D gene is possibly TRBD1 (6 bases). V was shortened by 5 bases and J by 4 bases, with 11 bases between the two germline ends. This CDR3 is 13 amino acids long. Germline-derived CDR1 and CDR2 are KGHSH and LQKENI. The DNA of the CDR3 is TGTGCCAGCTCAGAGGACAGCCGAGAGACCCAGTACTTC. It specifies CASSEDSRETQYF.

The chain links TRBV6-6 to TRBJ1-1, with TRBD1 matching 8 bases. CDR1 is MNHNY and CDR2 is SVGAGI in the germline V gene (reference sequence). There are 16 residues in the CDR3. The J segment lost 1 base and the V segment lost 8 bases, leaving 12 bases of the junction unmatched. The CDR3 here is CASRSGQGGGNTEAFF. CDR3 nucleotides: TGTGCCAGCCGCTCAGGACAGGGAGGTGGGAACACTGAAGCTTTCTTT.

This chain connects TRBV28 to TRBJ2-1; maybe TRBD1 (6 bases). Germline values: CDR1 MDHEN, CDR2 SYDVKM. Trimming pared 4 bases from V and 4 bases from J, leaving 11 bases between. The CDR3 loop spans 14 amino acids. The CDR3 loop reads CASSSSDRYNEQFF. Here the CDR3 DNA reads TGTGCCAGCAGTTCCTCTGACAGGTACAATGAGCAGTTCTTC. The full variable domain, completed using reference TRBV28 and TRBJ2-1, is DVKVTQSSRYLVKRTGEKVFLECVQDMDHENMFWYRQDPGLGLRLIYFSYDVKMKEKGDIPEGYSVSREKKERFSLILESASTNQTSMYLCASSSSDRYNEQFFGPGTRLTVL.

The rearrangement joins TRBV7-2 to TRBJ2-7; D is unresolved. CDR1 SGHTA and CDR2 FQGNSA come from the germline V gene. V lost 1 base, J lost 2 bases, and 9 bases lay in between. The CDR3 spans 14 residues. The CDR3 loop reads CASSLGSSTYEQYF. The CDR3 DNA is TGTGCCAGCAGCTTAGGGAGTTCAACCTACGAGCAGTACTTC.